This T cell receptor beta chain was recorded in a study of blood T cell repertoires in COVID-19. Study-level information: Collection of acute and convalescent COVID-19 samples took place in the United States, Italy and Spain. T cells, B-cell-depleted T cells, or PBMCs supplied cDNA or gDNA.

In the study's own analysis: For nucleated cells, counts were estimated from reference gene primer amplification. TCRdb's table, derived via immunoSEQ multiplex PCR, lists solely in-frame clones and lacks some. That table is the source of V, J and clone size, and D and trimming were worked out from the DNA. The table lists 200,000 to 250,000 clones, about 91% of them singletons. This CDR3 comprises 13 residues. V was cut by 3 bases and J by 5 bases, with 11 bases left in between. The germline V gene has CDR1 GTSNPN and CDR2 SVGIG (reference sequence). Source material: peripheral blood. The TCR was taken from a man younger than 30 with active or convalescent COVID-19. This chain links TRBV30 with TRBJ1-5, with D unclear. The CDR3 coding sequence is TGTGCCTGGAGGGCCGTCGGGGATCAGCCCCAGCATTTT. Residues: CAWRAVGDQPQHF.